Following are 22 T cell receptor beta chains from one sample sequenced in a study of OX40 agonist ivuxolimab in advanced cancers. The data were produced by immunoSEQ multiplex PCR, yet TCRdb's version contains in-frame clones alone and is incomplete. The table shows tens of thousands of clones, with just over 85% occurring only once. The sample here was CD4+ or CD8+ T cells sorted from blood, taken in a trial of the OX40 agonist ivuxolimab. These receptors all stem from an adult with an advanced solid tumor such as melanoma, head and neck, liver or kidney cancer.

J is TRBJ2-1 and V is TRBV19; TRBD2 aligns across 8 bases. CDR1 LNHDA and CDR2 SQIVND come from the germline V gene (reference sequence). The V segment lost 4 bases and the J segment 7 bases; nucleotides outside the gene matches: 12. There are 16 residues in the CDR3. CDR3 DNA sequence: TGTGCCAGTAGTACCGACCGACTAGCGCCAGGGAATGAGCAGTTCTTC. Residues: CASSTDRLAPGNEQFF.

This clone was seen just once. The chain combines TRBV10-1 with TRBJ2-1, with D maybe TRBD1 (6 bases). Germline values: CDR1 WNHNN, CDR2 SYGVQD (reference sequence). Trimming pared 3 bases from V and 4 bases from J, leaving 10 bases between. CDR3 size: 14 residues. CDR3 residues: CASSEGDTYNEQFF. As DNA, the CDR3 is TGCGCCAGCAGTGAAGGGGACACGTACAATGAGCAGTTCTTC.

The gene calls are TRBV19 and TRBJ2-1; tentatively, D is TRBD1 or TRBD2 (5 bases each). The CDR3 runs 15 residues. Per the germline V gene, CDR1 is LNHDA and CDR2 is SQIVND (reference sequence). The germline V and J ends were trimmed by 3 bases and 3 bases, with 12 bases remaining between them. The CDR3 sequence: CASSMGWGNYNEQFF. For the CDR3, the DNA is TGTGCCAGTAGTATGGGATGGGGGAACTACAATGAGCAGTTCTTC.

This chain links TRBV28 with TRBJ2-1, with 15 bases identical to TRBD2. This CDR3 is built from 15 residues. The V and J ends lost 5 bases and 4 bases, in that order; junction bases with no gene match: 0. Germline V gene lookup returns CDR1 MDHEN and CDR2 SYDVKM. In nucleotides, the CDR3 is TGTGCCAGCAGTGGACTAGCGGGAGGGTACAATGAGCAGTTCTTC. Its protein is CASSGLAGGYNEQFF.

The chain carries TRBV4-1 and TRBJ1-1; D is undetermined. CDR1 and CDR2 (germline): MGHRA, YSYEKL. V lost 0 bases and J lost 3, with 11 bases in between. This CDR3 has 15 amino acids. Here the CDR3 DNA reads TGCGCCAGCAGCCAAGAAGAGAACGAGGACACTGAAGCTTTCTTT. Translating gives CASSQEENEDTEAFF.

The genes are TRBV27 and TRBJ1-2; D call uncertain. This CDR3 is built from 14 residues. Per the germline V gene, CDR1 is MNHEY and CDR2 is SMNVEV (reference sequence). V lost 1 base, J lost 3 bases, and 9 bases lay in between. For the CDR3, the DNA is TGTGCCAGCAGTTTATTGCTCACGGACTATGGCTACACCTTC. It codes for CASSLLLTDYGYTF.

A remark on this clone: Additional DNA sequences in this sample encode the identical CDR3. The chain couples TRBV7-8 to TRBJ2-1; 10 nucleotides agree with TRBD2. The CDR3 extends over 14 amino acids. In germline, CDR1 is SGHVS, CDR2 FQNEAQ. V dropped 7 bases and J dropped 2; count of bases not matched to a gene: 2. The CDR3 here is CASTLAGAYNEQFF. The CDR3 DNA reads as TGTGCCAGCACCCTAGCGGGAGCCTACAATGAGCAGTTCTTC.

This sequence joins TRBV5-6 and TRBJ2-2, with D possibly called TRBD1 or TRBD2 (5 bases each). Looked up from germline, CDR1 is SGHDT and CDR2 is YYEEEE. The V and J ends lost 4 bases and 9 bases respectively, with 25 bases between them. The length of the CDR3 is 17 residues. CDR3: CASSRNSRDGASRELFF. CDR3 sequence (DNA): TGTGCCAGCAGCAGAAATAGCCGGGACGGGGCGTCGCGGGAGCTGTTTTTT.

The chain links TRBV7-9 to TRBJ2-1, with D perhaps matching TRBD1 or TRBD2 (5 bases each). V was shortened by 1 base and J by 8 bases, with 18 bases between the two germline ends. The germline gives CDR1 SEHNR, CDR2 FQNEAQ (reference sequence). The CDR3 sequence is 16 residues long. The CDR3 protein is CASSLGSGLPGDEQFF. The CDR3, as DNA: TGTGCCAGCAGCTTAGGATCGGGGCTTCCTGGGGATGAGCAGTTCTTC. Supplemented by reference TRBV7-9 and TRBJ2-1, the full variable domain reads DTGVSQNPRHKITKRGQNVTFRCDPISEHNRLYWYRQTLGQGPEFLTYFQNEAQLEKSRLLSDRFSAERPKGSFSTLEIQRTEQGDSAMYLCASSLGSGLPGDEQFFGPGTRLTVL.

The rearrangement links TRBV7-3 to TRBJ2-3; TRBD1 might be the D (6 bases). The CDR3 consists of 15 residues. CDR1 SGHTA and CDR2 FQGTGA come from the germline V gene. Trimming removed 2 bases from V and 5 bases from J, with 14 bases in between. CDR3 protein: CASSLGDKKVDTQYF. CDR3 bases: TGTGCCAGCAGCTTAGGGGACAAGAAGGTAGATACGCAGTATTTT.

This clone came up a few times. The chain employs TRBV10-1 and TRBJ1-1; 7 nucleotides line up with TRBD1. Germline values: CDR1 WNHNN, CDR2 SYGVQD (reference sequence). The CDR3 totals 11 residues. J was trimmed by 6 bases and V by 6 bases; bases with no gene match: 1. The CDR3 spells CASSQGAEAFF. CDR3 nucleotide sequence: TGCGCCAGCAGCCAGGGGGCTGAAGCTTTCTTT.

This clone was counted a few times. The chain has TRBV10-3 and TRBJ2-7, with D perhaps TRBD1 or TRBD2 (6 bases each). Germline-derived CDR1 and CDR2 are ENHRY and SYGVKD. The V gene lost 4 bases and the J gene lost 6 bases, with 13 bases spanning the gap. The CDR3 loop spans 13 amino acids. For the CDR3, the DNA is TGTGCCATCAGTGTTGGGGGGCATCGCGAGCAGTACTTC. This translates into CAISVGGHREQYF.

The V gene is TRBV6-6, the J gene TRBJ1-2; 7 nucleotides agree with TRBD1. Unmatched junction bases numbered 8, after V lost 7 bases and J lost 0 bases. CDR3 length: 15 amino acids. Germline V lookup: CDR1 MNHNY, CDR2 SVGAGI (reference sequence). DNA of the CDR3: TGTGCCAGCACCTACGGGGGACAGCCTAACTATGGCTACACCTTC. This sequence encodes CASTYGGQPNYGYTF.

The rearrangement uses TRBV7-9 and TRBJ2-3; D is perhaps TRBD1 (5 bases). CDR3 length equals 16 residues. The germline V gene encodes CDR1 SEHNR and CDR2 FQNEAQ (reference sequence). V lost 3 bases and J 6 bases, leaving 19 bases between the germline ends. CDR3 nucleotide sequence: TGTGCCAGCAGCTTTTCGGGTCAACAGGCAGTGGATACGCAGTATTTT. Translation gives CASSFSGQQAVDTQYF.

This clone was detected only once. The chain employs TRBV11-3 and TRBJ2-1; 8 nucleotides align to TRBD2. This CDR3 comprises 17 residues. V shed 5 bases and J 2 bases; nucleotides not matched to a gene: 11. Per germline, CDR1 SGHNT and CDR2 YENEEA. CDR3: CASSPNTREGTYNEQFF. CDR3 DNA: TGTGCCAGCAGCCCAAATACCCGGGAGGGGACCTACAATGAGCAGTTCTTC. Filled out from reference TRBV11-3 and TRBJ2-1, the complete variable domain reads EAGVVQSPRYKIIEKKQPVAFWCNPISGHNTLYWYLQNLGQGPELLIRYENEEAVDDSQLPKDRFSAERLKGVDSTLKIQPAELGDSAVYLCASSPNTREGTYNEQFFGPGTRLTVL.

J is TRBJ2-3 and V is TRBV10-1, with 10 nucleotides matching TRBD1. The CDR3 totals 17 residues. Looked up from germline, CDR1 is WNHNN and CDR2 is SYGVQD (reference sequence). V shed 0 bases, J shed 2 bases, and the junction held 5 bases outside the gene matches. CDR3 loop: CASSESGTGEFTDTQYF. The CDR3 DNA reads TGCGCCAGCAGTGAGTCGGGGACAGGGGAATTCACAGATACGCAGTATTTT.

This sequence joins TRBV7-8 and TRBJ2-7; 9 bases are shared with TRBD1. The germline V gene has CDR1 SGHVS and CDR2 FQNEAQ. CDR3 length equals 14 residues. Trimming cost V 2 bases and J 6 bases; bases outside gene matches: 5. CDR3 sequence reads: CASSLSRTGVEQYF. CDR3 in DNA: TGTGCCAGCAGCTTAAGCCGGACAGGGGTCGAGCAGTACTTC.

The chain uses TRBV5-4 and TRBJ1-2; no firm D call. The CDR3 covers 16 residues. Germline-derived CDR1 and CDR2 are SGHNT and YYREEE (reference sequence). Trimming took 1 base from V and 10 from J, leaving 23 bases between them. The CDR3 protein is CASSLNLPDPDSAYTF. CDR3 nucleotide sequence: TGTGCCAGCAGCTTGAATTTGCCGGACCCAGATAGCGCCTACACCTTC.

The chain links TRBV27 to TRBJ2-7, with 9 bases fitting TRBD1. With V trimmed by 6 bases and J by 3 bases, 15 bases remained unmatched. Germline CDR1 and CDR2: MNHEY and SMNVEV (reference sequence). The CDR3 runs to 17 residues. The CDR3 here is CASRTRNHRGRIYEQYF. CDR3 in DNA: TGTGCCAGCAGGACCCGAAACCACAGGGGGCGAATCTACGAGCAGTACTTC.

The chain employs TRBV2 and TRBJ2-3; D gene uncertain. Trimming took 8 bases from V and 6 from J, leaving 12 bases between them. The CDR3 extends over 12 amino acids. Germline lookup yields CDR1 SNHLY and CDR2 FYNNEI. The CDR3 reads CASRPAMDTQYF. The CDR3 region has the DNA TGTGCCAGCCGACCCGCCATGGATACGCAGTATTTT.

This chain links TRBV7-3 with TRBJ2-1; a weak D match, TRBD1 (5 bases). This CDR3 is 17 amino acids long. Trimming took 1 base from V and 7 from J, leaving 20 bases between them. In germline, CDR1 is SGHTA, CDR2 FQGTGA. CDR3 amino acids: CASSLKRTSGPRNEQFF. The CDR3 DNA follows: TGTGCCAGCAGCTTAAAAAGGACATCGGGTCCGAGAAATGAGCAGTTCTTC.

This chain joins TRBV19 and TRBJ2-2; D ambiguous. Germline CDR1 reads LNHDA; CDR2 reads SQIVND (reference sequence). Trimming took off 8 bases at V and 1 base at J, with 2 bases between the two ends. CDR3 length equals 11 residues. Here the CDR3 DNA reads TGTGCCAGTTGGAACACCGGGGAGCTGTTTTTT. Its protein is CASWNTGELFF.